Listed here is a single TCR beta chain. Antigen: not known. Together with a sample-barcoded 5' primer, a J-beta primer mix was included in a second PCR lasting about 7 to 11 cycles. TCRdb redid the calling of the 5' RACE reads with MiXCR, one entry per CDR3 protein. Here the sample spans around 1.5 million distinct CDR3 sequences, roughly 64% being singletons. V dropped 2 bases and J dropped 8 bases, with 10 bases sitting between them. The germline CDR1 and CDR2 sequences are MNHEY and SMNVEV (reference sequence). CDR3 length: 13 residues. The sample belongs to a study of blood T cells in healthy people across ages. Study-wide background: T cells yielded about one barcoded beta molecule per two cells through template switching. Study results and limitations: TCR beta diversity per million T cells fell roughly linearly with age. Whereas aged donors had fewer naive CD4+ cells, long-lived donors had more of them and higher diversity.

This sequence joins TRBV27 and TRBJ2-1, with TRBD1 as a possible D gene (5 bases). This receptor was obtained from a man younger than 35 in good health. Sequencing input: blood. This CDR3 reads CASSLIGAYEQFF. Here the CDR3 DNA reads TGTGCCAGCAGTTTAATTGGGGCCTATGAGCAGTTCTTC.